These T cell receptor beta chains were read from a single sample in a study of blood T cell repertoires in COVID-19. The assay was immunoSEQ multiplex PCR, and TCRdb's table has in-frame clones only and misses some. This table has 200,000 to 250,000 clones, around 90% appearing once. Sequencing was performed on peripheral blood. The source is a man aged 25-45 years with COVID-19, enrolled during active disease. Each CDR3 is given with its conserved first and last residue. Fields, in order: D gene, clone size, V gene, J gene, CDR3 length, CDR3 DNA, CDR3 protein. A D gene is named only where the DNA matches it firmly. Some rows mark clone size as missing; the rest say once, few, many or name a class of expanded clone.

D: TRBD1; size: .; V: TRBV5-1; J: TRBJ1-6; length: 14; DNA: TGCGCCAGCAGCCCAGGGACAGATAATTCACCCCTCCACTTT; CDR3: CASSPGTDNSPLHF
D: .; size: .; V: TRBV7-6; J: TRBJ2-5; length: 12; DNA: TGTGCCAGCAGCCCCCTTGAAGAGACCCAGTACTTC; CDR3: CASSPLEETQYF
D: TRBD1; size: .; V: TRBV28; J: TRBJ1-5; length: 14; DNA: TGTGCCAGCAGAGAACAGGGGCCGGGTCAGCCCCAGCATTTT; CDR3: CASREQGPGQPQHF
D: TRBD2; size: .; V: TRBV4-2; J: TRBJ2-3; length: 16; DNA: TGTGCCAGCAGCCAAGTTCAGCGGGGATTACCAGATACGCAGTATTTT; CDR3: CASSQVQRGLPDTQYF
D: .; size: .; V: TRBV18; J: TRBJ2-1; length: 13; DNA: TGTGCCAGCTCACCCGGTAACTCCAATGAGCAGTTCTTC; CDR3: CASSPGNSNEQFF
D: .; size: once; V: TRBV7-9; J: TRBJ2-1; length: 15; DNA: TGTGCCAGCTTCCCCTCGGGTAGGGGTTCGGGTGAGCAGTTCTTC; CDR3: CASFPSGRGSGEQFF
D: TRBD1; size: .; V: TRBV6-5; J: TRBJ2-7; length: 14; DNA: TGTGCCAGCAGAAGAGGACAGGGGTTCGACGAGCAGTACTTC; CDR3: CASRRGQGFDEQYF
D: .; size: .; V: TRBV9; J: TRBJ2-2; length: 16; DNA: TGTGCCAGCAGGTCCGGTAACGGTGCGGTCGCCGGGGAGCTGTTTTTT; CDR3: CASRSGNGAVAGELFF
D: TRBD1; size: .; V: TRBV18; J: TRBJ1-4; length: 15; DNA: TGTGCCAGCTCACCGGAGGACAGGCATAATGAAAAACTGTTTTTT; CDR3: CASSPEDRHNEKLFF
D: .; size: .; V: TRBV12-3/TRBV12-4; J: TRBJ1-3; length: 12; DNA: TGTGCCAGCAGTTTACCGGGATACACCATATATTTT; CDR3: CASSLPGYTIYF
D: .; size: once; V: TRBV29-1; J: TRBJ1-3; length: 14; DNA: TGCAGCGTGATGACAGCCAACTCTGGAAACACCATATATTTT; CDR3: CSVMTANSGNTIYF
D: .; size: .; V: TRBV5-6; J: TRBJ1-2; length: 12; DNA: TGTGCCAGCAGCTCAGGGAACTATGGCTACACCTTC; CDR3: CASSSGNYGYTF
D: .; size: .; V: TRBV6-5; J: TRBJ1-6; length: 15; DNA: TGTGCCAGCAGCCATGGACCGGGGGGTCGTTCACCCCTCCACTTT; CDR3: CASSHGPGGRSPLHF
D: TRBD2; size: .; V: TRBV4-1; J: TRBJ2-3; length: 19; DNA: TGCGCCAGCAGCCGTCGGACTAGCGGGGGGGCGGGTTTTTTCGATACGCAGTATTTT; CDR3: CASSRRTSGGAGFFDTQYF
D: .; size: .; V: TRBV9; J: TRBJ1-5; length: 15; DNA: TGTGCCAGCAGCGTAGCGGGGAACGTCGGGCAGCCCCAGCATTTT; CDR3: CASSVAGNVGQPQHF
D: .; size: once; V: TRBV2; J: TRBJ1-5; length: 13; DNA: TGTGCCAGCAGTGGGACGGGAAATCAGCCCCAGCATTTT; CDR3: CASSGTGNQPQHF
D: .; size: once; V: TRBV25-1; J: TRBJ1-4; length: 11; DNA: TGTGCCAGCCGCCGGGATGAAAAACTGTTTTTT; CDR3: CASRRDEKLFF
D: .; size: .; V: TRBV5-1; J: TRBJ1-6; length: 18; DNA: TGCGCCAGCAGCTTTTTTTCCCGGGGAAGCTCCTATAATTCACCCCTCCACTTT; CDR3: CASSFFSRGSSYNSPLHF
D: .; size: .; V: TRBV13; J: TRBJ1-3; length: 13; DNA: TGTGCCAGCCTGGGGGCCTCTGGAAACACCATATATTTT; CDR3: CASLGASGNTIYF
D: TRBD1; size: .; V: TRBV5-4; J: TRBJ1-2; length: 13; DNA: TGTGCCAGCAGCGCAACCGGACAGGATGGCTACACCTTC; CDR3: CASSATGQDGYTF
D: .; size: .; V: TRBV5-1; J: TRBJ2-3; length: 15; DNA: TGCGCCAGCAGCTTGGTACAGGGCCGCACAGATACGCAGTATTTT; CDR3: CASSLVQGRTDTQYF
D: TRBD2; size: .; V: TRBV19; J: TRBJ2-5; length: 12; DNA: TGTGCCAGCAGGGACTACGGGGAGACCCAGTACTTC; CDR3: CASRDYGETQYF
D: TRBD1; size: .; V: TRBV30; J: TRBJ1-2; length: 15; DNA: TGTGCCTGGAGAGAAACAGGGGCCCCCCGGGGTGGCTACACCTTC; CDR3: CAWRETGAPRGGYTF
D: .; size: once; V: TRBV2; J: TRBJ1-1; length: 13; DNA: TGTGCCAGCACAGGGCAGGGGATCACTGAAGCTTTCTTT; CDR3: CASTGQGITEAFF
D: TRBD1; size: .; V: TRBV30; J: TRBJ2-1; length: 13; DNA: TGTGCCTGGAGCCAGGGGGCGCGAGATGAGCAGTTCTTC; CDR3: CAWSQGARDEQFF
D: TRBD1; size: few; V: TRBV30; J: TRBJ1-2; length: 14; DNA: TGTGCCTGGAGTGACAGGGGGCGTGTCTATGGCTACACCTTC; CDR3: CAWSDRGRVYGYTF
D: TRBD1; size: .; V: TRBV10-3; J: TRBJ1-1; length: 14; DNA: TGTGCCATCTGGGCGGGACAGGCTAACACTGAAGCTTTCTTT; CDR3: CAIWAGQANTEAFF
D: TRBD1; size: .; V: TRBV6-5; J: TRBJ2-5; length: 13; DNA: TGTGCCAGCAGTCGGGACAGGGCTGAGACCCAGTACTTC; CDR3: CASSRDRAETQYF
D: .; size: .; V: TRBV6-5; J: TRBJ1-4; length: 15; DNA: TGTGCCAGCAGTTACTCTTCAGGGGAGGGTGAAAAACTGTTTTTT; CDR3: CASSYSSGEGEKLFF
D: .; size: .; V: TRBV18; J: TRBJ1-1; length: 15; DNA: TGTGCCAGCTCTGAACTCGACATCATGAACACTGAAGCTTTCTTT; CDR3: CASSELDIMNTEAFF
D: .; size: .; V: TRBV7-2; J: TRBJ1-1; length: 13; DNA: TGTGCCAGCAGCTTAGCATCAGTCCCTGAAGCTTTCTTT; CDR3: CASSLASVPEAFF
D: .; size: .; V: TRBV7-9; J: TRBJ2-2; length: 14; DNA: TGTGCCAGCAGCTTGGGAGTGAACACCGGGGAGCTGTTTTTT; CDR3: CASSLGVNTGELFF
D: TRBD1; size: .; V: TRBV6-5; J: TRBJ2-5; length: 13; DNA: TGTGCCAGCAGCCGCGACAGGGGGGAGACCCAGTACTTC; CDR3: CASSRDRGETQYF
D: TRBD2; size: once; V: TRBV15; J: TRBJ2-3; length: 16; DNA: TGTGCCACCAGCGCAGAAACTAGCGTCCCCACAGATACGCAGTATTTT; CDR3: CATSAETSVPTDTQYF
D: .; size: .; V: TRBV5-1; J: TRBJ1-4; length: 14; DNA: TGCGCCAGCAGCTTTGACAGGACGGAAGAAAAACTGTTTTTT; CDR3: CASSFDRTEEKLFF
D: TRBD2; size: .; V: TRBV19; J: TRBJ2-5; length: 15; DNA: TGTGCCAGTAGACGGACTAGCGGGGAAGAAGAGACCCAGTACTTC; CDR3: CASRRTSGEEETQYF
D: .; size: .; V: TRBV9; J: TRBJ1-4; length: 14; DNA: TGTGCCAGCAGCGTAAACGGAGGAGGTGAAAAACTGTTTTTT; CDR3: CASSVNGGGEKLFF
D: TRBD1; size: .; V: TRBV5-1; J: TRBJ1-5; length: 15; DNA: TGCGCCAGCAGCTTTACGACAGGGTCAAATCAGCCCCAGCATTTT; CDR3: CASSFTTGSNQPQHF
D: TRBD1; size: .; V: TRBV19; J: TRBJ1-6; length: 13; DNA: TGTGCCAGTAACGACAGGGATAATTCACCCCTCCACTTT; CDR3: CASNDRDNSPLHF
D: .; size: .; V: TRBV19; J: TRBJ2-1; length: 15; DNA: TGTGCCAGTAGTGCTCAGCCCGGGACTTACAATGAGCAGTTCTTC; CDR3: CASSAQPGTYNEQFF
D: .; size: .; V: TRBV5-1; J: TRBJ2-7; length: 14; DNA: TGCGCCAGCACGAGGGACTCGAAGGGCTACGAGCAGTACTTC; CDR3: CASTRDSKGYEQYF
D: TRBD1; size: .; V: TRBV19; J: TRBJ2-3; length: 14; DNA: TGTGCCAGTAGTATAAGGGGACAGACAGATACGCAGTATTTT; CDR3: CASSIRGQTDTQYF